This record looks at one T cell receptor (beta chain) sequence and its context. Its cognate antigen is unknown. For repertoire sequencing, the TCR beta CDR3 regions were amplified from RNA transcripts. The authors performed first-round RT-PCR with HTBI primers and then a second-round multiplex PCR. TCRdb called the multiplex PCR reads again in MiXCR, with one record for every CDR3 protein. The data show almost 750,000 distinct CDR3 sequences, 35% to 50% seen once. The sample belongs to a study of Graves' ophthalmopathy and Graves' hyperthyroidism. Notes on the study in general: Most thyroid clonotypes with frequency above 0.001 were detected in blood too. Progression of ophthalmopathy was predicted by the model with about 67% sensitivity and just over 72% specificity. A 13-signature model separated ophthalmopathy from stable hyperthyroidism, about 90% sensitivity, 75% to 84% specificity.

The CDR3 has 11 residues. V was trimmed by 5 bases and J by 8 bases, leaving 9 bases between them. Germline V CDR1 and CDR2: SEHNR, FQNEAQ (reference sequence). The sequenced material came from peripheral blood. The receptor's source is an adult man with Graves' ophthalmopathy. This chain connects TRBV7-9 to TRBJ1-1; possible D gene TRBD1, 5 bases. The CDR3 loop reads CASSHGTEAFF. The CDR3 DNA reads TGTGCCAGCAGCCACGGGACCGAAGCTTTCTTT.